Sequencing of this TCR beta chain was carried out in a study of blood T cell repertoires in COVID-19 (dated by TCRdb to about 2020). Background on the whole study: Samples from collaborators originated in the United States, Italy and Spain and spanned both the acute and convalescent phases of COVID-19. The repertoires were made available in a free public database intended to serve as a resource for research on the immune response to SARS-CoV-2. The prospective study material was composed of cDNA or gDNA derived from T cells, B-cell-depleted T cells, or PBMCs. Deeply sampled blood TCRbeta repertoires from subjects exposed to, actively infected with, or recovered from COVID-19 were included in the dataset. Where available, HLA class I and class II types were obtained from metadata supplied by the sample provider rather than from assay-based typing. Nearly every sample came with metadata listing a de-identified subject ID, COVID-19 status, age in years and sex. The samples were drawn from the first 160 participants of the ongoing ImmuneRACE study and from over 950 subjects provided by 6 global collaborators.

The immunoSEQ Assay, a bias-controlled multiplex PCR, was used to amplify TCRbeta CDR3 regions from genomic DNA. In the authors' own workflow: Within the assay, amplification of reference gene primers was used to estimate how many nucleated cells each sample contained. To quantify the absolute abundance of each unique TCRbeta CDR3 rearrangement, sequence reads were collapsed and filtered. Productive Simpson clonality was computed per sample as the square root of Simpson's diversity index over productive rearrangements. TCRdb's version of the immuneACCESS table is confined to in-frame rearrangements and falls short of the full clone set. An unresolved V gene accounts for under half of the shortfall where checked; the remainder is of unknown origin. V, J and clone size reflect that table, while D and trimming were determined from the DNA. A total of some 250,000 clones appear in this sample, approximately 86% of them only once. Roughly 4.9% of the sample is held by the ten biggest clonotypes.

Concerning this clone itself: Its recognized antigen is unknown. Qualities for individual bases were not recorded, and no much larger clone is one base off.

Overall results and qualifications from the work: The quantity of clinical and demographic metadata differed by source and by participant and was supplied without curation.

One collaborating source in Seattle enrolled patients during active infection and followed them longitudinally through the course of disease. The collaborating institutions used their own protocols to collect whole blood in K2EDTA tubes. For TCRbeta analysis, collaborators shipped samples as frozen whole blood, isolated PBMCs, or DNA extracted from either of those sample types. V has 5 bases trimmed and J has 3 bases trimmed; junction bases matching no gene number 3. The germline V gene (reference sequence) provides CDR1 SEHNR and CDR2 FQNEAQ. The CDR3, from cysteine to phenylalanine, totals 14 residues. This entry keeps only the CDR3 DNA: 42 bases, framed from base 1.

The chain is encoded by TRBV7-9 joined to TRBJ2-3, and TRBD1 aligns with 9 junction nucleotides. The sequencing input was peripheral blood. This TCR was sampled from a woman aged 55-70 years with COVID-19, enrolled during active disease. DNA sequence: TGTGCCAGCAGCCTGGACAGGGGAACAGATACGCAGTATTTT. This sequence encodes CASSLDRGTDTQYF. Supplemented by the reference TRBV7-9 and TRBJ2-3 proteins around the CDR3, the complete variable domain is DTGVSQNPRHKITKRGQNVTFRCDPISEHNRLYWYRQTLGQGPEFLTYFQNEAQLEKSRLLSDRFSAERPKGSFSTLEIQRTEQGDSAMYLCASSLDRGTDTQYFGPGTRLTVL.